This TCR beta chain was recovered during a study of graft-versus-host responses after intestinal transplantation. Assay: immunoSEQ multiplex PCR; the TCRdb copy retains only in-frame clones and omits some. The data hold more than 20,000 clones, with over 80% observed a single time. The CDR3 totals 14 residues. V was pared by 2 bases and J by 6 bases, with 12 bases between. CDR1 is SGHNT and CDR2 is YYREEE in the germline V gene (reference sequence). The clonotype comes from a human patient who received an intestinal transplant, so some T cells may come from the graft donor. The gene calls are TRBV5-4 and TRBJ2-1; perhaps TRBD2 as D (5 bases). Specimen: PBMCs, collected 28 days after intestinal transplant. In DNA form, the CDR3 reads TGTGCCAGCAGCTTCCGCCTAGCCACCAATGAGCAGTTCTTC. It translates to CASSFRLATNEQFF.